The 8 T cell receptor beta chains below come from one sample, sequenced in a study of vaccination and CD4 T cells after COVID-19. The treatment denotes: approximately 9-day PBMC culture with coronavirus spike peptide pools or control peptides (ViraFEST assay). Cultured CD4+ T cell DNA underwent sequencing with the Oncomine TCR Beta short-read assay. TCRdb reprocessed the PCR reads with MiXCR, giving one entry per CDR3 protein. The data hold roughly 15,000 distinct CDR3 sequences, with about two fifths observed a single time. These receptors lack a known antigen. The specimen was CD4+ T cells from blood, cultured in vitro. The receptors come from a human donor who had recovered from COVID-19.

This chain connects TRBV2 to TRBJ2-5; the D gene is possibly TRBD2 (5 bases). V lost 3 bases and J 5 bases, leaving 16 bases between the germline ends. This CDR3 region has 15 residues. In germline, CDR1 is SNHLY, CDR2 FYNNEI. The CDR3 DNA reads TGTGCCAGCAGTGAGGCGGGTGGGGTTTTTGAGACCCAGTACTTC. This encodes CASSEAGGVFETQYF.

This clonotype occurred a few times. This rearrangement joins TRBV15 to TRBJ2-1; possibly TRBD1 or TRBD2 for D (5 bases each). Between the trimmed V and J ends, which lost 9 bases and 6 bases, there was a span of 15 bases. Germline V gives CDR1 LNHNV, CDR2 YYDKDF (reference sequence). The CDR3 is 13 residues long. CDR3 region: CATTGTGGNEQFF. In nucleotides, the CDR3 is TGTGCCACAACCGGGACCGGAGGCAATGAGCAGTTCTTC.

The gene calls are TRBV24-1 and TRBJ1-2, with 7 positions matching TRBD1. In germline, CDR1 is KGHDR, CDR2 SFDVKD. After removal of 2 bases from V and 1 base from J, the junction contained 3 bases not matched to a gene. The CDR3 covers 15 residues. The CDR3 loop is CATSDYRGFNYGYTF. CDR3 sequence (DNA): TGTGCCACCAGTGATTACAGGGGTTTTAACTATGGCTACACCTTC.

The chain joins TRBV2 to TRBJ1-2; 7 bases fit TRBD1. The junction had 6 bases not matched to a gene; V was cut back by 1 base and J by 1 base. There are 16 residues in the CDR3. Germline assignment: CDR1 SNHLY and CDR2 FYNNEI. CDR3 region: CASSEVGTGVNYGYTF. CDR3 sequence (DNA): TGTGCCAGCAGTGAAGTAGGAACAGGGGTTAACTATGGCTACACCTTC.

The J gene is TRBJ2-7, the V gene TRBV12-3 or TRBV12-4; 10 bases match TRBD1. The CDR3 is 13 residues long. With 3 bases clipped from V and 7 bases from J, the junction kept 3 bases outside the gene matches. The CDR3 sequence is CASSLDRGREQYF. CDR3 in DNA: TGTGCCAGCAGTTTGGACAGGGGGAGGGAGCAGTACTTC.

The J gene is TRBJ2-2, the V gene TRBV6-4; 7 nucleotides match TRBD1. Germline V lookup: CDR1 MRHNA, CDR2 SNTAGT. The V segment lost 5 bases and the J segment 4 bases; nucleotides outside the gene matches: 4. This CDR3 is built from 14 residues. The CDR3 spells CASSRQGATGELFF. The DNA of the CDR3 is TGTGCCAGCAGTCGACAGGGAGCCACCGGGGAGCTGTTTTTT.

The rearrangement joins TRBV6-1 to TRBJ1-1; TRBD1 aligns across 11 bases. V lost 5 bases, J lost 9 bases, and 8 bases stayed unmatched. CDR1 is MNHNS and CDR2 is SASEGT in the germline V gene. The CDR3 is 14 amino acids. This chain's CDR3 is CASSPPGQGVKAFF. The CDR3 DNA sequence: TGTGCCAGCAGTCCCCCGGGACAGGGGGTTAAAGCTTTCTTT.

This clonotype has more than one count but fewer than ten. CDR3 nucleotides: TGTGCCAGCAGTATAATTGTGTCACCCCTCCACTTT. It translates to CASSIIVSPLHF. V gene TRBV6-1 combines with J gene TRBJ1-6; no clear D gene. The CDR3 runs to 12 residues. V was shortened by 5 bases and J by 10 bases, with 9 bases between the two germline ends. The germline V gene has CDR1 MNHNS and CDR2 SASEGT.